This note documents a single T cell receptor (beta chain) sequence. This sample stems from a study of blood T cell repertoires in COVID-19. The overall study: Italy, Spain and the United States were the sources of the convalescent and acute COVID-19 samples. T cells, B-cell-depleted T cells, or PBMCs supplied cDNA or gDNA.

In the authors' methods: It was from reference gene primer amplification that nucleated cell counts were estimated. Profiled with immunoSEQ multiplex PCR; TCRdb holds only in-frame clones, not every one. V and J calls and clone size are as listed in that table; D and trimming were resolved from the DNA. The sample shows approximately 450,000 clones, roughly 90% of them seen only once. The CDR3 length is 14 residues. V was clipped by 4 bases and J by 4 bases, with 11 bases between them. Germline-derived CDR1 and CDR2 are SGHAT and FQNNGV. Sequencing was carried out using peripheral blood. The origin of this receptor is a woman aged 30 to 39 with acute or convalescent COVID-19. This rearrangement joins TRBV11-2 to TRBJ1-3; D is unresolved. In DNA, the CDR3 is TGTGCCAGCAGCTCGGAGGCGGGAGGAAACACCATATATTTT. This encodes CASSSEAGGNTIYF.